A selection of T cell receptor beta chains follows, all from one sample in a study of cytotoxic CD8 clonotypes in ibrutinib-treated CLL. Clones were read by immunoSEQ multiplex PCR, and TCRdb kept only the in-frame ones, dropping some. Here the sample spans 150,000 to 200,000 clones, over 60% being singletons. The sample here was PBMCs, taken after 24 months of ibrutinib treatment. The receptors stem from a human donor with chronic lymphocytic leukemia. The conserved cysteine and the conserved F or W are not part of the CDR3 here. Fields, in order: J gene, CDR3 length, V gene, CDR3 protein.

J: TRBJ2-3; length: 16; V: TRBV28; CDR3: ASSLRFPTSLSTDTQY
J: TRBJ2-3; length: 14; V: TRBV7-3; CDR3: ASSLRASRGTDTQY
J: TRBJ1-3; length: 12; V: TRBV6-1; CDR3: ASSEIGVGNTIY
J: TRBJ2-6; length: 13; V: TRBV9; CDR3: ASSVLGAGANVLT
J: TRBJ2-5; length: 12; V: TRBV7-7; CDR3: ASSKQGRQETQY
J: TRBJ2-7; length: 15; V: TRBV9; CDR3: ASSVDSGQGLTKEQY
J: TRBJ2-7; length: 13; V: TRBV4-3; CDR3: ASSQMDRGNYEQY
J: TRBJ2-7; length: 13; V: TRBV6-5; CDR3: ASSRQGAASYEQY
J: TRBJ2-1; length: 11; V: TRBV6-6; CDR3: ASSPVERAEQF
J: TRBJ2-2; length: 12; V: TRBV6-4; CDR3: ASSRDRATGELF
J: TRBJ1-2; length: 13; V: TRBV5-6; CDR3: ASSLRRQINYGYT
J: TRBJ2-2; length: 11; V: TRBV19; CDR3: ASSIAGAGELF
J: TRBJ2-7; length: 9; V: TRBV5-5; CDR3: ASSSDYEQY
J: TRBJ1-5; length: 11; V: TRBV30; CDR3: AWDTGLNQPQH
J: TRBJ2-3; length: 14; V: TRBV19; CDR3: ASSMLWQVIQDTQY
J: TRBJ2-1; length: 13; V: TRBV6-6; CDR3: ASSSPGTRGNEQF
J: TRBJ1-2; length: 10; V: TRBV14; CDR3: ASSPGSYGYT
J: TRBJ2-2; length: 9; V: TRBV11-2; CDR3: ASSLSGELF
J: TRBJ2-7; length: 11; V: TRBV4-3; CDR3: ASSQGPDYEQY
J: TRBJ2-1; length: 14; V: TRBV7-3; CDR3: ASSPTRERWDNEQF
J: TRBJ1-2; length: 12; V: TRBV28; CDR3: ASSFGPLGYGYT
J: TRBJ2-7; length: 16; V: TRBV27; CDR3: ASSRRGAGVLPWDEQY
J: TRBJ2-3; length: 12; V: TRBV7-3; CDR3: ASSTSRETDTQY
J: TRBJ1-5; length: 14; V: TRBV28; CDR3: ASSSVRDRIDQPQH
J: TRBJ1-5; length: 13; V: TRBV10-3; CDR3: AATGTRDSNQPQH
J: TRBJ1-2; length: 12; V: TRBV7-9; CDR3: ASSLEMAGIGYT
J: TRBJ2-5; length: 10; V: TRBV30; CDR3: AWSGGSETQY
J: TRBJ2-1; length: 12; V: TRBV5-4; CDR3: ASREVSSYNEQF
J: TRBJ2-1; length: 11; V: TRBV30; CDR3: AFSLAGGPEQF
J: TRBJ2-5; length: 13; V: TRBV7-2; CDR3: ASQQGFTSRETQY
J: TRBJ2-5; length: 13; V: TRBV5-1; CDR3: ASSPDPGRQETQY
J: TRBJ2-1; length: 11; V: TRBV5-1; CDR3: ASSLVANNEQF
J: TRBJ2-7; length: 10; V: TRBV9; CDR3: ASSLTGGEQY
J: TRBJ1-2; length: 13; V: TRBV5-4; CDR3: ASSQPGQGNYGYT
J: TRBJ1-1; length: 11; V: TRBV5-4; CDR3: ASSHRVGTEAF
J: TRBJ1-1; length: 9; V: TRBV5-4; CDR3: ASSINSEAF
J: TRBJ2-3; length: 13; V: TRBV5-1; CDR3: ASSPRTAITDTQY
J: TRBJ1-5; length: 15; V: TRBV30; CDR3: AWSVNAGSNSNQPQH
J: TRBJ1-2; length: 11; V: TRBV6-6; CDR3: ASSYPGGSGYT
J: TRBJ2-7; length: 14; V: TRBV7-2; CDR3: ASSLGPAVSGYEQY
J: TRBJ1-2; length: 12; V: TRBV4-1; CDR3: ASSQAGGAYGYT
J: TRBJ2-2; length: 12; V: TRBV5-1; CDR3: ASLFGQGGGELF
J: TRBJ2-2; length: 13; V: TRBV9; CDR3: ASSVGGRSTGELF
J: TRBJ2-3; length: 14; V: TRBV9; CDR3: ASSALVSGDTDTQY
J: TRBJ2-7; length: 11; V: TRBV7-8; CDR3: ASSWVPNYEQY
J: TRBJ1-2; length: 12; V: TRBV5-4; CDR3: ASSLVQRNYGYT
J: TRBJ2-1; length: 13; V: TRBV15; CDR3: ATSRRSGGYDEQF
J: TRBJ1-1; length: 15; V: TRBV28; CDR3: ASSPIMGRSMNTEAF
J: TRBJ2-1; length: 14; V: TRBV18; CDR3: ASTGTSGGSYNEQF
J: TRBJ2-1; length: 12; V: TRBV7-2; CDR3: ASSLGVANNEQF